The 20 T cell receptor beta chains below all came from one sample that was sequenced in a study of blood T cell repertoires in COVID-19. Clones were read by immunoSEQ multiplex PCR, and TCRdb kept only the in-frame ones, dropping some. This table has some 64,000 clones, roughly two thirds appearing once. Sequenced: PBMCs or T cells enriched from blood (not recorded which). The source is a woman aged 55-69 years who had been exposed to COVID-19.

The V gene is TRBV28, the J gene TRBJ1-5; tentatively, D is TRBD1 (6 bases). The CDR3 spans 14 residues. V shed 3 bases and J shed 2 bases, with 8 bases lying between them. In germline, CDR1 is MDHEN, CDR2 SYDVKM. CDR3 nucleotides: TGTGCCAGCAGTTTGGGGGCGGGCAATCAGCCCCAGCATTTT. The encoded protein is CASSLGAGNQPQHF.

A remark on this clone: The junction departs from the called germline gene at one end, perhaps through a read error. V is TRBV5-5 and J is TRBJ2-3; no clear D. The CDR3 length is 12 residues. Germline loops: CDR1 SGHKS, CDR2 YYEKEE (reference sequence). CDR3 DNA sequence: TGTGCCAGCATCTCCTCGCCAGATACGCCGTATTTT. Translated: CASISSPDTPYF.

This clone was seen a few times. The CDR3 reads CASSEGRVGEKLFF. CDR3 nucleotide sequence: TGTGCCAGCAGTGAAGGGAGGGTTGGAGAAAAACTGTTTTTT. This chain connects TRBV25-1 to TRBJ1-4; D is unclear. The length of the CDR3 is 14 residues. The V end lost 2 bases, the J end lost 8 bases, and 12 bases lay between the germline ends. Germline V gene lookup returns CDR1 MGHDK and CDR2 SYGVNS.

This chain uses TRBV21-1 with TRBJ2-5; the table's TRBD1 call for D was not verified on the DNA. TRBV21-1 is an annotated pseudogene. This CDR3 is built from 15 residues. CDR3 bases: TGTGCCAGCAGCAAACACTTATACAGGGAAGAGACCCAGTACTTC. It encodes CASSKHLYREETQYF.

The chain couples TRBV2 to TRBJ2-5; 7 nucleotides align to TRBD2. From germline, CDR1 is SNHLY and CDR2 FYNNEI. This CDR3 is 14 amino acids long. V was pared by 4 bases and J by 2 bases, with 4 bases of the junction left unmatched. The CDR3 nucleotides read TGTGCCAGCAGTGGCGGGAGAACGCAAGAGACCCAGTACTTC. Translated, it gives CASSGGRTQETQYF.

The V call is TRBV3-1 (or the pseudogene TRBV3-2), the J call TRBJ2-1; 8 positions match TRBD1. The germline gives CDR1 LGHDT, CDR2 YNNKEL (reference sequence). The J segment lost 3 bases and the V segment lost 6 bases, leaving 10 bases of the junction unmatched. This CDR3 comprises 16 residues. DNA for the CDR3: TGTGCCAGCAGTCGAAAGGGACAGGAAAACTACAATGAGCAGTTCTTC. Translated, it gives CASSRKGQENYNEQFF.

This chain uses TRBV30 with TRBJ1-6, with D possibly being TRBD1 (5 bases). The germline V gene encodes CDR1 GTSNPN and CDR2 SVGIG (reference sequence). The CDR3 has 12 residues. V gave up 3 bases and J gave up 7 bases, with 7 bases separating them. The CDR3 region is CAWRGANSPLHF. CDR3 in DNA: TGTGCCTGGAGAGGGGCAAATTCACCCCTCCACTTT.

This chain joins TRBV4-2 and TRBJ1-5; possible D gene TRBD1, 6 bases. The CDR3 is 15 residues long. Germline V gives CDR1 LGHNA, CDR2 YNFKEQ. V shed 4 bases and J shed 5 bases, with 15 bases lying between them. In DNA form, the CDR3 reads TGTGCCAGCAGCCCCAGAACAGGGTTCCATCAGCCCCAGCATTTT. Its translation: CASSPRTGFHQPQHF.

The rearrangement uses TRBV18 and TRBJ2-7; a possible D gene is TRBD1 (6 bases). Trimming pared 6 bases from V and 2 bases from J, leaving 17 bases between. The germline CDR1 and CDR2 sequences are KGHSH and LQKENI. The CDR3 consists of 15 residues. In nucleotides, the CDR3 is TGTGCCAGCTCCCAACAGGGAGAGGGGGCCTACGAGCAGTACTTC. It codes for CASSQQGEGAYEQYF.

The chain has TRBV19 and TRBJ2-2; 7 bases align to TRBD2. Per the germline V gene, CDR1 is LNHDA and CDR2 is SQIVND (reference sequence). The V segment lost 6 bases and the J segment 4 bases; nucleotides outside the gene matches: 8. There are 15 residues in the CDR3. CDR3 sequence (DNA): TGTGCCAGTAGCCCACCTGGCGGGGGCACCGGGGAGCTGTTTTTT. Translating it yields CASSPPGGGTGELFF.

This chain uses TRBV30 with TRBJ1-2; D may be TRBD1 (5 bases). This CDR3 comprises 13 residues. Looked up from germline, CDR1 is GTSNPN and CDR2 is SVGIG (reference sequence). Trimming cost V 5 bases and J 4 bases, with 14 bases left between them. The DNA for the CDR3 is TGTGCCTGGTCCCAGGGAATTGGCTATGGCTACACCTTC. Translation gives CAWSQGIGYGYTF. Together with reference TRBV30 and TRBJ1-2, the CDR3 gives the full variable domain: SQTIHQWPATLVQPVGSPLSLECTVEGTSNPNLYWYRQAAGRGLQLLFYSVGIGQISSEVPQNLSASRPQDRQFILSSKKLLLSDSGFYLCAWSQGIGYGYTFGSGTRLTVV.

The genes are TRBV14 and TRBJ1-2; no clear D. Germline loops: CDR1 SGHDN, CDR2 FVKESK. The CDR3 has 13 residues. Trimming removed 0 bases from V and 5 bases from J, with 7 bases in between. The CDR3 nucleotides are TGTGCCAGCAGCCAAGATCTAGATTATGGCTACACCTTC. Translated, it gives CASSQDLDYGYTF.

V is TRBV21-1 and J is TRBJ2-1; the D segment call TRBD2 is taken from the table without a DNA check. TRBV21-1 is marked as a pseudogene. The CDR3 sequence is 17 residues long. The CDR3 loop is CASSKVERLAEYNEQFF. CDR3 DNA: TGTGCCAGCAGCAAAGTAGAGAGGCTAGCGGAATACAATGAGCAGTTCTTC.

The chain employs TRBV10-3 and TRBJ1-2, with D uncertain. From germline, CDR1 is ENHRY and CDR2 SYGVKD. The CDR3 is 15 amino acids. V lost 0 bases, J lost 0 bases, and 8 bases lay in between. DNA of the CDR3: TGTGCCATCAGTGAGTCCGGCGGAACTAACTATGGCTACACCTTC. Translation gives CAISESGGTNYGYTF.

V is TRBV5-4 and J is TRBJ1-1; 9 positions agree with TRBD1. Per the germline V gene, CDR1 is SGHNT and CDR2 is YYREEE (reference sequence). After removal of 3 bases from V and 7 bases from J, the junction contained 10 bases not matched to a gene. CDR3 length: 15 amino acids. The CDR3 nucleotides read TGTGCCAGCAGCTCGAATGGTGGGACAGGGAATGAAGCTTTCTTT. Protein product: CASSSNGGTGNEAFF.

The chain links TRBV29-1 to TRBJ1-4; D ambiguous. The CDR3 runs to 13 residues. Germline V lookup: CDR1 SQVTM, CDR2 ANQGSEA. Trimming cost V 4 bases and J 7 bases, with 13 bases left between them. CDR3: CSVALNTGEKLFF. CDR3 nucleotide sequence: TGCAGCGTTGCCCTTAATACGGGTGAAAAACTGTTTTTT.

This chain connects TRBV28 to TRBJ2-1, with TRBD2 identical over 9 bases. Trimming at V came to 8 bases and at J to 11 bases, leaving 10 bases not matched to a gene. CDR1 and CDR2 (germline): MDHEN, SYDVKM. This CDR3 region has 13 residues. In DNA, the CDR3 is TGTGCCAGCCGAACTAGCGGGCCGTCGAAGCAGTTCTTC. Residues: CASRTSGPSKQFF.

The V call is TRBV10-1, the J call TRBJ2-7; D might be TRBD2 (6 bases). Looked up from germline, CDR1 is WNHNN and CDR2 is SYGVQD (reference sequence). The CDR3 length is 13 residues. The ends were cut back, 6 bases at V and 3 bases at J, with 12 bases in the middle. CDR3 nucleotides: TGCGCCAGCAGACGGGAGATACTCTACGAGCAGTACTTC. Amino acid sequence: CASRREILYEQYF.

This sequence joins TRBV29-1 and TRBJ2-5, with TRBD2 identical over 8 bases. The CDR3 is 15 amino acids. Germline V gene data show CDR1 as SQVTM and CDR2 as ANQGSEA. V gave up 0 bases and J gave up 4 bases; unmatched junction bases: 7. CDR3 nucleotide sequence: TGCAGCGTTGAAGATCAGGGCGGGGGGTCAGAGACCCAGTACTTC. Its translation: CSVEDQGGGSETQYF.

This clone was counted a few times. This chain links TRBV18 with TRBJ1-5; a weak D match, TRBD1 (6 bases). The V gene lost 2 bases and the J gene lost 4 bases, with 12 bases spanning the gap. The CDR3 has 15 amino acids. The V gene's germline CDR1 is KGHSH and CDR2 LQKENI. The CDR3 nucleotides read TGTGCCAGCTCACCAAACAGGGTACTAAATCAGCCCCAGCATTTT. Its protein product is CASSPNRVLNQPQHF.